This T cell receptor beta chain was recovered during a study of PD-1 blockade in classical Hodgkin lymphoma. Time point denoted: cycle 4 day 1 (C4D1), after more than five weeks of nivolumab. Every one of the patients relapsed after autologous stem cell transplantation (brentuximab vedotin exposure was variable). Assay used: immunoSEQ multiplex PCR; TCRdb lists only in-frame clones, some missing. In the table there are 50,000 to 65,000 clones, about 85% of which are singletons. Whole-study findings and limits: The diversity seen at baseline in complete responders resembled that of newly diagnosed patients. TCR diversity at baseline was reported to be reduced in newly diagnosed patients relative to healthy donors. Exclusion was the outcome for patients who began nivolumab under 1 year after ASCT. Researchers reported that CD4+ TCR diversity, though not CD8+, rose significantly by C4D1.

A word on this clone: Its antigen is as yet unknown.

The sequencing used peripheral blood mononuclear cells (PBMCs), collected before the fourth cycle of nivolumab. The clonotype was recovered from a human donor with classical Hodgkin lymphoma.

CDR3 protein: CASSDRRRDEQYF. DNA of the CDR3: TGTGCCAGCAGTGATCGAAGAAGGGACGAGCAGTACTTC. The chain links TRBV6-1 to TRBJ2-7; D is unresolved. The CDR3 loop spans 13 amino acids. CDR1 MNHNS and CDR2 SASEGT come from the germline V gene. Trimming left V 3 bases short and J 5 bases short, with 11 bases between.